Given below is one T cell receptor (beta chain) in context. Its antigen remains unidentified. The data originate from a study of identifying expanded T cells in peripheral blood. Study-wide points: Approximately two-week clone count variance significantly increased as total template count grew.

TCRdb's table, derived via immunoSEQ multiplex PCR, lists solely in-frame clones and lacks some. The repertoire holds approximately 110,000 clones, around 89% seen once, with 16% in the top ten. The V gene lost 6 bases and the J gene lost 1 base, with 18 bases spanning the gap. CDR3 size: 16 residues. Per the germline V gene, CDR1 is MDHEN and CDR2 is SYDVKM. No infections or other immune events were documented during collection. V and J are TRBV28 and TRBJ1-1; no firm D call. Sequencing input: blood. This sequence originates from a person aged 18-70 years in good health. The CDR3 nucleotides read TGTGCCAGCAGCTTCTCCTTCGAGTTAGGGAACACTGAAGCTTTCTTT. It encodes CASSFSFELGNTEAFF.